Below are 23 T cell receptor beta chains sequenced from a single sample in a study of blood T cells in healthy people across ages. For the second PCR, which ran for about 7 to 11 cycles, a sample-barcoded 5' primer and a J-beta primer mix were used. TCRdb redid the calling of the 5' RACE reads with MiXCR, one entry per CDR3 protein. The repertoire has hundreds of thousands of distinct CDR3 sequences, 49% of them found once; the top ten carry roughly 34%. The material sequenced was blood. Receptors originate from a woman aged 60-75 years in good health.

This clonotype was observed a few times. This chain connects TRBV20-1 to TRBJ2-5; maybe TRBD2 (6 bases). The V and J ends lost 3 bases and 2 bases respectively, with 10 bases between them. CDR3 length: 13 amino acids. Germline values: CDR1 DFQATT, CDR2 SNEGSKA (reference sequence). The DNA of the CDR3 is TGCAGTGCTAGGGCTAGCGTACAAGAGACCCAGTACTTC. Translated, it gives CSARASVQETQYF.

With respect to this clonotype: A read error may account for a junction end that differs from germline. The chain joins TRBV7-7 to TRBJ2-5; 10 nucleotides agree with TRBD1. This CDR3 has 15 amino acids. Germline CDR1 SSHAT, CDR2 FNYEAQ (reference sequence). CDR3 bases: TGTGCTAGCAGCCCGAATCCGGGGACAGGGGCGACCCAGTACTTC. This codes for CASSPNPGTGATQYF.

This clonotype was observed many times. The V and J genes are TRBV10-3 and TRBJ2-5; D unresolved. The CDR3 runs to 13 residues. The ends were cut back, 1 base at V and 4 bases at J, with 7 bases in the middle. Per the germline V gene, CDR1 is ENHRY and CDR2 is SYGVKD. In DNA form, the CDR3 reads TGTGCCATCAGTGAGTTCGGTGGAGAGACCCAGTACTTC. This gives the protein CAISEFGGETQYF.

This chain links TRBV4-1 with TRBJ2-6; D tentatively fits TRBD1 or TRBD2 (5 bases each). Germline loops: CDR1 MGHRA, CDR2 YSYEKL. CDR3 size: 15 residues. V lost 5 bases and J lost 4, with 12 bases in between. The CDR3 region is CASSSPGLGANVLTF. Here the CDR3 DNA reads TGCGCCAGCAGCTCCCCGGGGCTCGGGGCCAACGTCCTGACTTTC.

This clonotype has just one count. The CDR3 DNA is TGTGCCAGCAGCCAAGGGTCTTCGGGTGAAAAACTGTTTTTT. Protein product: CASSQGSSGEKLFF. This chain connects TRBV4-2 to TRBJ1-4; D not certain. Germline V gene data show CDR1 as LGHNA and CDR2 as YNFKEQ. The CDR3 length is 14 residues. V lost 1 base and J 7 bases, leaving 10 bases between the germline ends.

This clonotype was counted many times. The rearrangement joins TRBV12-3 or TRBV12-4 to TRBJ2-5; D uncertain. The CDR3 is made up of 12 amino acids. V lost 6 bases, J lost 4 bases, and 9 bases lay in between. CDR3 in DNA: TGTGCCAGCAGCTTAACGAGAGAGACCCAGTACTTC. Protein sequence: CASSLTRETQYF.

The rearrangement uses TRBV7-8 and TRBJ2-6; 9 bases match TRBD1. This CDR3 has 21 amino acids. The V gene end was trimmed by 2 bases and the J gene end by 0 bases; junction bases not matched to a gene: 14. Germline loops: CDR1 SGHVS, CDR2 FQNEAQ. The CDR3 spells CASSLSGEHRGRISGANVLTF. The CDR3, as DNA: TGTGCCAGCAGCTTAAGCGGTGAACACAGGGGGCGGATCTCTGGGGCCAACGTCCTGACTTTC.

This clonotype was detected once. The rearrangement joins TRBV20-1 to TRBJ2-4; D is possibly TRBD2 (6 bases). The CDR3 is 12 residues long. V lost 6 bases to trimming and J lost 8 bases, with 14 bases between them. Germline CDR1 and CDR2: DFQATT and SNEGSKA (reference sequence). CDR3 loop: CSAAAGGDIQYF. CDR3 sequence (DNA): TGCAGTGCCGCAGCGGGCGGGGACATTCAGTACTTC.

This chain joins TRBV6-5 and TRBJ2-1; possibly TRBD2 for D (5 bases). The germline CDR1 and CDR2 sequences are MNHEY and SVGAGI. This CDR3 has 13 residues. The V and J ends lost 5 bases and 7 bases respectively, with 12 bases between them. CDR3 coding DNA: TGTGCCAGCAGTGCGGACTCGTGGAATGAGCAGTTCTTC. Its translation is CASSADSWNEQFF.

The V and J genes are TRBV7-3 and TRBJ2-1; D is undetermined. CDR3 length: 14 residues. With 0 bases removed from V and 5 bases from J, the gap between germline ends came to 8 bases. Per germline, CDR1 SGHTA and CDR2 FQGTGA. CDR3 DNA sequence: TGTGCCAGCAGCTTAACTAGTACTAACAATGAGCAGTTCTTC. Encoded protein: CASSLTSTNNEQFF.

The V and J genes are TRBV6-2 or TRBV6-3 and TRBJ2-7, with TRBD2 matching over 8 bases. CDR3 length equals 17 residues. V lost 5 bases to trimming and J lost 0 bases; unmatched junction nucleotides: 12. Germline assignment: CDR1 MNHEY and CDR2 SVGEGT. In nucleotides, the CDR3 is TGTGCCAGCAGTGGATCAAGCGGGAGTACGGGCTCCTACGAGCAGTACTTC. As protein: CASSGSSGSTGSYEQYF.

This clonotype was recorded a few times. The gene calls are TRBV28 and TRBJ2-5, with TRBD1 as a possible D gene (6 bases). Looked up from germline, CDR1 is MDHEN and CDR2 is SYDVKM. This CDR3 is 14 amino acids long. V was clipped by 6 bases and J by 11 bases, with 22 bases between them. The CDR3 sequence is CASSLRQVGQGQYF. DNA of the CDR3: TGTGCCAGCAGCCTGCGACAGGTGGGGCAAGGGCAGTACTTC.

This clonotype was seen more than once but under ten times. The chain combines TRBV7-2 with TRBJ2-5, with 9 bases identical to TRBD2. This CDR3 region has 15 residues. CDR1 and CDR2 from the germline V gene are SGHTA and FQGNSA. The V segment lost 3 bases and the J segment 1 base; nucleotides outside the gene matches: 3. The CDR3, as DNA: TGTGCCAGCAGCTTTAGCGGGAGTTCCCAAGAGACCCAGTACTTC. This gives the protein CASSFSGSSQETQYF.

The V gene is TRBV4-2, the J gene TRBJ1-1, with TRBD1 as a possible D gene (6 bases). This CDR3 is 14 amino acids long. CDR1 and CDR2 from the germline V gene are LGHNA and YNFKEQ. The ends were cut back, 5 bases at V and 0 bases at J, with 10 bases in the middle. Here the CDR3 DNA reads TGTGCCAGCAGCAGGACAGCCTTGAACACTGAAGCTTTCTTT. Its protein is CASSRTALNTEAFF.

This chain uses TRBV20-1 with TRBJ2-3, with 7 bases identical to TRBD2. The CDR3 contains 15 residues. The J segment lost 2 bases and the V segment lost 3 bases, leaving 8 bases of the junction unmatched. In germline, CDR1 is DFQATT, CDR2 SNEGSKA (reference sequence). Here the CDR3 reads CSARQRGSHTDTQYF. Here the CDR3 DNA reads TGCAGTGCTAGGCAGCGCGGGAGTCACACAGATACGCAGTATTTT.

The J gene is TRBJ1-4, the V gene TRBV7-2; 8 nucleotides match TRBD1. CDR3 length equals 15 residues. The germline gives CDR1 SGHTA, CDR2 FQGNSA. The ends lost 1 base at V and 9 bases at J; junction bases unmatched: 7. CDR3 amino acids: CASSLGTGGDQKLFF. Here the CDR3 DNA reads TGTGCCAGCAGCTTAGGCACAGGGGGGGATCAAAAACTGTTTTTT. Full variable domain (outside the CDR3, taken from reference TRBV7-2 and TRBJ1-4): GAGVSQSPSNKVTEKGKDVELRCDPISGHTALYWYRQSLGQGLEFLIYFQGNSAPDKSGLPSDRFSAERTGGSVSTLTIQRTQQEDSAVYLCASSLGTGGDQKLFFGSGTQLSVL.

This clonotype was found a few times. This rearrangement joins TRBV6-2 or TRBV6-3 to TRBJ2-2, with unresolved D. V lost 8 bases to trimming and J lost 5 bases, with 9 bases between them. CDR3 length: 12 residues. Germline lookup yields CDR1 MNHEY and CDR2 SVGEGT. The CDR3 reads CASATGTGELFF. For the CDR3, the DNA is TGTGCCAGCGCAACTGGAACCGGGGAGCTGTTTTTT.

The CDR3 DNA sequence: TGTGCCAGCAGTGCGCGACTAGCGGGAGACGAGCAGTACTTC. Its translation: CASSARLAGDEQYF. The J gene is TRBJ2-7, the V gene TRBV6-5; TRBD2 agrees at 12 bases. V was clipped by 5 bases and J by 5 bases; unmatched bases: 4. The CDR3 covers 14 residues. Germline CDR1 and CDR2: MNHEY and SVGAGI.

This rearrangement joins TRBV5-1 to TRBJ2-1; 15 nucleotides line up with TRBD2. V gave up 4 bases and J gave up 4 bases; unmatched junction bases: 9. Germline CDR1 reads SGHRS; CDR2 reads YFSETQ. The CDR3 is 18 residues long. DNA of the CDR3: TGCGCCAGCAGCCCGGACGGGACTAGCGGGAGGAGTTACAATGAGCAGTTCTTC. It yields the protein CASSPDGTSGRSYNEQFF.

This chain's CDR3 is CASSVASNYGYTF. CDR3 DNA sequence: TGTGCCAGCAGTGTGGCGTCTAACTATGGCTACACCTTC. The gene calls are TRBV2 and TRBJ1-2; D call uncertain. This CDR3 spans 13 amino acids. Trimming shortened V by 4 bases and J by 0 bases, and 6 bases separated the two germline ends. Looked up from germline, CDR1 is SNHLY and CDR2 is FYNNEI.

This sequence joins TRBV20-1 and TRBJ2-3, with D tentatively TRBD2 (6 bases). Germline CDR1 is DFQATT and CDR2 is SNEGSKA (reference sequence). V dropped 0 bases and J dropped 0 bases, with 13 bases sitting between them. CDR3 length: 16 amino acids. CDR3 coding DNA: TGCAGTGCTAGAGATAGGAGTCGGGAGAGCACAGATACGCAGTATTTT. Protein sequence: CSARDRSRESTDTQYF.

This clonotype was picked up a small number of times. This chain links TRBV20-1 with TRBJ2-7; TRBD1 matches at 7 bases. This CDR3 has 13 residues. V lost 4 bases and J lost 0; bases outside the gene matches: 3. In germline, CDR1 is DFQATT, CDR2 SNEGSKA (reference sequence). The CDR3 protein is CSAKDRISYEQYF. CDR3 nucleotides: TGCAGTGCTAAGGACAGGATCTCCTACGAGCAGTACTTC.

V usage is TRBV20-1 and J usage is TRBJ1-2, with unresolved D. V gave up 6 bases and J gave up 0 bases, with 8 bases separating them. Germline lookup yields CDR1 DFQATT and CDR2 SNEGSKA (reference sequence). This CDR3 spans 12 amino acids. The CDR3 region has the DNA TGCAGTGCCTCAGAGGCTAACTATGGCTACACCTTC. It translates to CSASEANYGYTF.